These 20 T cell receptor beta chains were sequenced from one sample in a study of identical twins' blood T cells (dated by TCRdb to 2013 to 2014). Libraries came from 5' RACE. The listed sequencing device is Illumina Genome Analyzer IIx. TCRdb trimmed public reads at Q25 via fastp, called clones via MiXCR and kept in-frame beta chains. Each CDR3 protein gets just one entry, which takes the most common genes and DNA from the rows behind it. This sample holds 300,000 to 450,000 distinct CDR3 sequences; 28% were observed only once. The top ten hold 5.5% to 6.5% of the sample. Sequencing used PBMCs. The receptors shown here come from a woman between 18 and 49 years old in good health.

This chain links TRBV6-2 or TRBV6-3 with TRBJ1-1, with TRBD1 as a possible D gene (6 bases). The CDR3 runs 16 residues. The V gene lost 0 bases and the J gene lost 3 bases, with 14 bases spanning the gap. The germline CDR1 and CDR2 sequences are MNHEY and SVGEGT. The CDR3 loop is CASSYSWGLGDTEAFF. In DNA form, the CDR3 reads TGTGCCAGCAGTTACTCGTGGGGGCTCGGGGACACTGAAGCTTTCTTT.

CDR3 bases: TGTGCCAGCAGACACCAGGCGATCTCCTACGAGCAGTACTTC. Translated, it gives CASRHQAISYEQYF. The gene calls are TRBV6-5 and TRBJ2-7; D gene uncertain. V was trimmed by 6 bases and J by 0 bases, leaving 12 bases between them. CDR1 and CDR2 from the germline V gene are MNHEY and SVGAGI. The CDR3 has 14 residues.

This clonotype was seen ten or more times. The chain couples TRBV6-6 to TRBJ2-5, with D possibly matching TRBD1 (5 bases). V lost 2 bases and J 4 bases, leaving 5 bases between the germline ends. The CDR3 runs to 12 residues. The V gene's germline CDR1 is MNHNY and CDR2 SVGAGI (reference sequence). The CDR3 sequence is CASSYRGETQYF. The CDR3 region has the DNA TGTGCCAGCAGTTACAGGGGAGAGACCCAGTACTTC.

The CDR3 coding sequence is TGTGCCAGTATCCCGCCGGGGGCTGGGCACACTGAAGCTTTCTTT. This codes for CASIPPGAGHTEAFF. J is TRBJ1-1 and V is TRBV19, with TRBD1 as a possible D gene (6 bases). Germline V gene data show CDR1 as LNHDA and CDR2 as SQIVND (reference sequence). This CDR3 is 15 amino acids long. With 7 bases removed from V and 3 bases from J, the gap between germline ends came to 18 bases.

In its sample, this clonotype was seen a few times. The rearrangement links TRBV5-4 to TRBJ2-2; D might be TRBD2 (5 bases). The germline V and J ends were trimmed by 5 bases and 3 bases, with 17 bases remaining between them. CDR3 length: 16 amino acids. Germline V gene data show CDR1 as SGHNT and CDR2 as YYREEE (reference sequence). The CDR3 is CASSSVRGWDTGELFF. The DNA of the CDR3 is TGTGCCAGCAGTTCCGTCCGGGGTTGGGACACCGGGGAGCTGTTTTTT. The whole variable domain, remainder taken from reference TRBV5-4 and TRBJ2-2, is ETGVTQSPTHLIKTRGQQVTLRCSSQSGHNTVSWYQQALGQGPQFIFQYYREEENGRGNFPPRFSGLQFPNYSSELNVNALELDDSALYLCASSSVRGWDTGELFFGEGSRLTVL.

This clonotype was seen many times. The V call is TRBV18, the J call TRBJ1-5; TRBD1 matches at 7 bases. Germline CDR1 reads KGHSH; CDR2 reads LQKENI. CDR3 length: 13 residues. V lost 3 bases, J lost 7 bases, and 3 bases stayed unmatched. CDR3 nucleotides: TGTGCCAGCTCACCGACAGGGTCACAGCCCCAGCATTTT. This translates into CASSPTGSQPQHF.

As concerns this clonotype: Its ends do not fully match the called genes, so a read error is possible. V gene TRBV7-9 combines with J gene TRBJ2-2; D is unresolved. This CDR3 is 14 amino acids long. Germline CDR1 and CDR2: SEHNR and FQNEAQ (reference sequence). CDR3 in amino acids: CAGSAIGGTGELFF. In DNA, the CDR3 is TGTGCCGGCAGCGCAATTGGCGGAACCGGGGAGCTGTTTTTT.

CDR3 region: CASSRGQGTPSYEQYF. CDR3 in DNA: TGTGCCAGCAGCAGAGGACAGGGTACCCCCTCCTACGAGCAGTACTTC. The chain employs TRBV9 and TRBJ2-7; 8 bases agree with TRBD1. V lost 4 bases to trimming and J lost 0 bases; unmatched junction nucleotides: 9. The CDR3 extends over 16 amino acids. Germline V gives CDR1 SGDLS, CDR2 YYNGEE.

This clonotype was detected only a few times. V usage is TRBV7-9 and J usage is TRBJ2-2; D is uncertain. Germline CDR1 is SEHNR and CDR2 is FQNEAQ (reference sequence). V was shortened by 1 base and J by 1 base, with 1 base between the two germline ends. The CDR3 spans 13 residues. CDR3 sequence: CASSLENTGELFF. CDR3 nucleotide sequence: TGTGCCAGCAGCTTAGAGAACACCGGGGAGCTGTTTTTT.

On this clonotype itself: With a much larger clone just one base away, this may be a read error. This rearrangement joins TRBV12-3 or TRBV12-4 to TRBJ1-1; tentatively, D is TRBD1 (6 bases). The length of the CDR3 is 11 residues. V was shortened by 6 bases and J by 12 bases, with 14 bases between the two germline ends. CDR3 nucleotide sequence: TGTGCCAGCAGATCATCAGGGGAATCTTTCTTT. It yields the protein CASRSSGESFF.

This clonotype was observed a few times. The V and J genes are TRBV5-4 and TRBJ2-1; D unresolved. The CDR3 spans 13 residues. Per germline, CDR1 SGHNT and CDR2 YYREEE (reference sequence). Trimming took 0 bases from V and 8 from J, leaving 9 bases between them. The CDR3 spells CASSLVGVDEQFF. The CDR3 coding sequence is TGTGCCAGCAGCTTGGTTGGTGTGGATGAGCAGTTCTTC.

Details on this clonotype: The conserved closing phenylalanine or tryptophan is absent in this CDR3, likely reflecting a read error. The rearrangement links TRBV10-3 to TRBJ1-1; 8 nucleotides agree with TRBD1. Germline trimming cut 6 bases from V and 5 bases from J; bases unmatched to any gene: 8. This CDR3 spans 14 amino acids. The germline CDR1 and CDR2 sequences are ENHRY and SYGVKD. The CDR3 bases are TGTGCCATCAGGGCAGACAGGGGTGGAACTGAAGCTTTCTCT. Its protein product is CAIRADRGGTEAFS.

This clonotype has more than one count but fewer than ten. This sequence joins TRBV20-1 and TRBJ2-1; D is unresolved. CDR3 length: 10 amino acids. Germline lookup yields CDR1 DFQATT and CDR2 SNEGSKA (reference sequence). V gave up 6 bases and J gave up 8 bases, with 8 bases separating them. CDR3 bases: TGCAGTGCCTTATTCGATGAGCAGTTCTTC. Translating gives CSALFDEQFF.

This clonotype was counted a few times. The rearrangement links TRBV6-1 to TRBJ1-5; D might be TRBD1 (6 bases). V lost 3 bases and J 5 bases, leaving 11 bases between the germline ends. CDR3 length: 14 amino acids. The germline CDR1 and CDR2 sequences are MNHNS and SASEGT. The CDR3 DNA sequence: TGTGCCAGCAGTGACCGACAGGAGTATCAGCCCCAGCATTTT. Amino acids: CASSDRQEYQPQHF.

This clonotype came up once. This may arise from a read error, as a much more abundant clone is one base away. The chain employs TRBV18 and TRBJ1-1; the D is unclear. Germline CDR1 and CDR2: KGHSH and LQKENI. There are 14 residues in the CDR3. This CDR3 reads CASSPSGIYTETFF. The CDR3 nucleotides read TGTGCCAGCTCACCTAGCGGAATCTACACTGAAACTTTCTTT.

The gene calls are TRBV11-2 and TRBJ2-1, with 12 bases matching TRBD2. The junction had 9 bases not matched to a gene; V was cut back by 4 bases and J by 5 bases. Germline V gives CDR1 SGHAT, CDR2 FQNNGV. The CDR3 totals 17 residues. The CDR3 nucleotides read TGTGCCAGCAGCTCGAGACTAGCGGGAGAGGGCCACAATGAGCAGTTCTTC. As protein: CASSSRLAGEGHNEQFF. Combining the CDR3 with reference TRBV11-2 and TRBJ2-1 gives the whole variable domain EAGVAQSPRYKIIEKRQSVAFWCNPISGHATLYWYQQILGQGPKLLIQFQNNGVVDDSQLPKDRFSAERLKGVDSTLKIQPAKLEDSAVYLCASSSRLAGEGHNEQFFGPGTRLTVL.

V is TRBV4-2 and J is TRBJ1-3, with 7 nucleotides matching TRBD1. J was trimmed by 16 bases and V by 0 bases; bases with no gene match: 12. The CDR3 covers 14 residues. CDR1 and CDR2 from the germline V gene are LGHNA and YNFKEQ. This CDR3 is CASSQEVGDSVGYF. The CDR3 nucleotides read TGTGCCAGCAGCCAAGAAGTCGGGGACAGTGTTGGGTATTTT.

In this sample, this clonotype turned up a few times. The chain carries TRBV7-9 and TRBJ2-2; D not certain. The germline V gene has CDR1 SEHNR and CDR2 FQNEAQ (reference sequence). The CDR3 runs 13 residues. V gave up 10 bases and J gave up 4 bases, with 13 bases separating them. This chain's CDR3 is CATARFSTGELFF. The CDR3 region has the DNA TGTGCCACCGCCCGCTTTAGCACCGGGGAGCTGTTTTTT.

The V gene is TRBV5-1, the J gene TRBJ2-2; possible D gene TRBD2, 5 bases. Germline CDR1 SGHRS, CDR2 YFSETQ. Trimming took 4 bases from V and 1 from J, leaving 14 bases between them. The CDR3 has 16 residues. CDR3 nucleotides: TGCGCCAGCAGCGCCTTAGGACTCGTGAACACCGGGGAGCTGTTTTTT. Amino acids: CASSALGLVNTGELFF.

This clonotype was found many times. The CDR3 sequence is CASSLDRYTEAFF. CDR3 bases: TGTGCCAGCAGCCTCGACAGGTACACTGAAGCTTTCTTT. The chain couples TRBV5-6 to TRBJ1-1; TRBD1 is a possible D gene (6 bases). Trimming removed 4 bases from V and 3 bases from J, with 10 bases in between. This CDR3 spans 13 amino acids. Per germline, CDR1 SGHDT and CDR2 YYEEEE.